This record covers a single TCR beta chain. It has no known antigen specificity. One base away there is no much larger clone; base qualities are not given. This sample is part of a study of PD-1 blockade in mismatch repair-deficient tumors (dated by TCRdb to the late 2010s). About the study as a whole: The trial enrolled about 90 consecutive patients with roughly twelve mismatch repair-deficient cancer types between September 2013 and 2016, all previously treated and progressing. Deep sequencing of TCR CDR3 regions was used to track tumor-associated T cell clones in peripheral blood of patients responding to PD-1 blockade. The full study reports these points: After pembrolizumab, tumor-resident clones, which were often undetectable in blood before treatment, expanded rapidly and then contracted, generally ahead of radiologic responses.

The library came from the immunoSEQ multiplex PCR assay. Held by TCRdb, this immuneACCESS table contains in-frame sequences only and omits some clones. Under half of the omission traces to an unresolved V gene where checked; the cause of the rest is unknown. This sample gives tens of thousands of clones in total; roughly 78% of them show up just once. The ten largest account for 3% to 3.5% of the sample. CDR1 and CDR2 were assigned from the germline V gene (reference sequence) as LNHDA and SQIVND. Counted from cysteine to phenylalanine, this CDR3 has 15 amino acids. The CDR3 DNA has 45 bases and is translated from base 1. Relative to germline, V is missing 7 bases and J is missing 3 bases, with 12 bases of the junction outside any gene match. For every enrolled patient, mismatch repair deficiency was confirmed by either polymerase chain reaction or immunohistochemistry. TCR sequencing was carried out for three patients who responded to pembrolizumab therapy. The phase II trial prospectively tested pembrolizumab PD-1 blockade in advanced mismatch repair-deficient cancers regardless of tissue of origin. Peripheral blood T cell samples were serially collected before and at multiple times after PD-1 blockade was started. Blood sampling times were reported as weeks after the first pembrolizumab dose.

The receptor comes from an adult with mismatch repair-deficient cancer. This sample comprised peripheral blood, obtained 4 weeks after starting pembrolizumab. The rearranged segments are TRBV19 and TRBJ2-7; TRBD2 lines up with 7 middle nucleotides. CDR3 region: CASNPVAGPNYEQYF. The sequence in DNA is TGTGCCAGTAATCCGGTAGCGGGTCCTAACTACGAGCAGTACTTC.